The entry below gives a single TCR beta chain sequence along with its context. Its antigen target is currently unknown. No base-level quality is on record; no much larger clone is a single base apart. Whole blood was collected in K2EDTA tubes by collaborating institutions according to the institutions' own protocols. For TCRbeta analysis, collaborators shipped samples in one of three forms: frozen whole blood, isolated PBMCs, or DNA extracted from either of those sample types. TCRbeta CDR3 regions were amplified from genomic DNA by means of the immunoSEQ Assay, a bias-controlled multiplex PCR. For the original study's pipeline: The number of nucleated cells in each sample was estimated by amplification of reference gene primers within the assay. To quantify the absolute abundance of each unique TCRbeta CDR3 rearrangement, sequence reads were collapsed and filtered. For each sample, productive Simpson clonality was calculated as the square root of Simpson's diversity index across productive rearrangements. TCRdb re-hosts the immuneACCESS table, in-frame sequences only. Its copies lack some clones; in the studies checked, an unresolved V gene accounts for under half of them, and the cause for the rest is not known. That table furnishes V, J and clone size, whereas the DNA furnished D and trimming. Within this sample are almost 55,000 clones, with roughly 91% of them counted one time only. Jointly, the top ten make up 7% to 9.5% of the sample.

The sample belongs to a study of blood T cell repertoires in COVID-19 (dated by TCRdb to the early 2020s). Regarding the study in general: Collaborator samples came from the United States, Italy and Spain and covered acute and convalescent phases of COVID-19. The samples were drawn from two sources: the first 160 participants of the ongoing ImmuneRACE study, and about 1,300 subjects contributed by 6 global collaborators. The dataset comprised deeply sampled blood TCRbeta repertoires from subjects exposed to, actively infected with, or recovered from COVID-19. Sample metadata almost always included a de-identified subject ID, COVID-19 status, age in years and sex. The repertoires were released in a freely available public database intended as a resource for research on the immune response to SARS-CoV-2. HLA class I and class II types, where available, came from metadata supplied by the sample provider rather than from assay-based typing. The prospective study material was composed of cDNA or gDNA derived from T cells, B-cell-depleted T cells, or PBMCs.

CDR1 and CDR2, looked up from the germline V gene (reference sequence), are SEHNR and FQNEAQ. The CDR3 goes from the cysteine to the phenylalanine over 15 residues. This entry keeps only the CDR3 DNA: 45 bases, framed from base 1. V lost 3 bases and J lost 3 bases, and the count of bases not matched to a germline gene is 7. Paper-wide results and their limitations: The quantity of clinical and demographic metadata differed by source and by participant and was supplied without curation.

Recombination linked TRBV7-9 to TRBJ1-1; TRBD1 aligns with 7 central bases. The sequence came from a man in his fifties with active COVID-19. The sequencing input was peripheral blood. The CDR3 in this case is CASSLTGMSDTEAFF. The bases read TGTGCCAGCAGCTTGACAGGGATGAGCGACACTGAAGCTTTCTTT.